These 14 T cell receptor beta chains were all obtained from the same sample, sequenced in a study of control samples from healthy donors and cancer patients. Method: immunoSEQ multiplex PCR; TCRdb's copy keeps in-frame clones and lacks some. The top ten clones hold 1.7% of a sample with some 34,000 clones, roughly 92% of them seen once. Sequenced material: PBMCs. The receptors stem from a middle-aged man with colorectal cancer.

The chain uses TRBV14 and TRBJ1-1, with 7 bases identical to TRBD1. Germline V gives CDR1 SGHDN, CDR2 FVKESK. The CDR3 length is 12 residues. Trimming took 4 bases from V and 7 from J; bases not matched to a gene: 3. Written as DNA, the CDR3 is TGTGCCAGCAGCCCACAGGGGCTTGAAGCTTTCTTT. It specifies CASSPQGLEAFF.

The chain couples TRBV5-5 to TRBJ2-7; 9 bases map to TRBD1. The CDR3 consists of 15 residues. Germline V lookup: CDR1 SGHKS, CDR2 YYEKEE (reference sequence). V lost 3 bases to trimming and J lost 2 bases; unmatched junction nucleotides: 6. CDR3 nucleotides: TGTGCCAGCAGCTCACCCGGGACAGGGACCTACGAGCAGTACTTC. Translation gives CASSSPGTGTYEQYF. The variable domain in full, completed from reference TRBV5-5 and TRBJ2-7, reads DAGVTQSPTHLIKTRGQQVTLRCSPISGHKSVSWYQQVLGQGPQFIFQYYEKEERGRGNFPDRFSARQFPNYSSELNVNALLLGDSALYLCASSSPGTGTYEQYFGPGTRLTVT.

In its sample, this clone was seen once. The V call is TRBV7-9, the J call TRBJ2-5, with a possible D match to TRBD2 (7 bases). Germline lookup yields CDR1 SEHNR and CDR2 FQNEAQ (reference sequence). CDR3 length: 15 residues. The ends were cut back, 2 bases at V and 5 bases at J, with 15 bases in the middle. CDR3 protein: CASSLYLGGLETQYF. CDR3 DNA sequence: TGTGCCAGCAGCTTATACTTGGGGGGGCTCGAGACCCAGTACTTC.

V is TRBV3-1 (or the pseudogene TRBV3-2) and J is TRBJ2-7; 8 nucleotides line up with TRBD2. Germline CDR1 and CDR2: LGHDT and YNNKEL (reference sequence). The junction had 8 bases not matched to a gene; V was cut back by 1 base and J by 3 bases. The CDR3 runs 16 residues. The CDR3 nucleotides are TGTGCCAGCAGCCAAGGGGTGGGGCTAGCGGGCTACGAGCAGTACTTC. Encoded protein: CASSQGVGLAGYEQYF.

DNA for the CDR3: TGTGCCAGCTCACCACGCACGGGGGACAGGGTATCCTACGAGCAGTACTTC. Its translation: CASSPRTGDRVSYEQYF. V is TRBV18 and J is TRBJ2-7; 9 bases are a match to TRBD1. The CDR3 length is 17 residues. The J segment lost 1 base and the V segment lost 1 base, leaving 8 bases of the junction unmatched. Germline V gene data show CDR1 as KGHSH and CDR2 as LQKENI.

This chain joins TRBV6-6 and TRBJ1-1, with 9 bases matching TRBD1. This CDR3 is 14 amino acids long. CDR1 and CDR2 from the germline V gene are MNHNY and SVGAGI (reference sequence). V shed 6 bases, J shed 5 bases, and the junction held 7 bases outside the gene matches. For the CDR3, the DNA is TGTGCCAGCAGCCGGGGACAGGGTAGTACTGAAGCTTTCTTT. As protein: CASSRGQGSTEAFF.

This rearrangement joins TRBV4-2 to TRBJ2-5; TRBD1 aligns across 10 bases. CDR3 length: 16 residues. Germline V CDR1 and CDR2: LGHNA, YNFKEQ. J lost 2 bases, V lost 3 bases, and 6 bases had no gene match. The DNA of the CDR3 is TGTGCCAGCAGCCAGGGGAGGGACAGGGGACAAGAGACCCAGTACTTC. Amino acids: CASSQGRDRGQETQYF.

The chain carries TRBV29-1 and TRBJ1-4; no clear D. CDR3 length equals 13 residues. CDR1 and CDR2 from the germline V gene are SQVTM and ANQGSEA. Between the trimmed V and J ends, which lost 0 bases and 15 bases, there was a span of 17 bases. The CDR3 is CSVEESPGSGVFF. The CDR3 DNA follows: TGCAGCGTTGAAGAGAGCCCGGGCTCCGGGGTGTTTTTT.

The chain employs TRBV5-1 and TRBJ1-6; TRBD1 matches 8 bases. This CDR3 is built from 14 residues. Looked up from germline, CDR1 is SGHRS and CDR2 is YFSETQ. V lost 3 bases and J lost 9; bases outside the gene matches: 5. The CDR3 DNA follows: TGCGCCAGCAGCTACGGACAGGGAGGTTCACCCCTCCACTTT. It yields the protein CASSYGQGGSPLHF.

The chain joins TRBV2 to TRBJ2-3; D is ambiguous. Germline loops: CDR1 SNHLY, CDR2 FYNNEI. This CDR3 has 13 amino acids. V shed 6 bases and J shed 0 bases, with 7 bases lying between them. This CDR3 is CASSVDSTDTQYF. CDR3 bases: TGTGCCAGCAGCGTGGACAGCACAGATACGCAGTATTTT.

This clone was picked up a small number of times. The chain is built from TRBV27 and TRBJ1-5, with 8 bases that match TRBD1. CDR1 is MNHEY and CDR2 is SMNVEV in the germline V gene (reference sequence). The CDR3 length is 16 residues. Trimming took 5 bases from V and 1 from J; bases not matched to a gene: 7. Written as DNA, the CDR3 is TGTGCCAGCAGTGTTCCGCAGGGGGCGAGCAATCAGCCCCAGCATTTT. Residues: CASSVPQGASNQPQHF.

The gene calls are TRBV19 and TRBJ1-2; TRBD1 matches at 7 bases. The V and J ends lost 3 bases and 0 bases, in that order; junction bases with no gene match: 7. This CDR3 is built from 16 residues. Germline CDR1 is LNHDA and CDR2 is SQIVND (reference sequence). The CDR3 sequence is CASSIRGTSSNYGYTF. The DNA for the CDR3 is TGTGCCAGTAGTATCAGGGGGACGAGCTCTAACTATGGCTACACCTTC.

The chain couples TRBV5-6 to TRBJ1-2; the D gene is possibly TRBD1 (6 bases). Germline assignment: CDR1 SGHDT and CDR2 YYEEEE. Trimming left V 4 bases short and J 3 bases short, with 10 bases between. The length of the CDR3 is 13 residues. DNA for the CDR3: TGTGCCAGCAGCACAACAGGGCACTATGGCTACACCTTC. Translating gives CASSTTGHYGYTF.

The rearrangement links TRBV12-5 to TRBJ2-1; 13 bases map to TRBD2. The CDR3 is 17 residues long. Germline-derived CDR1 and CDR2 are LGHNT and FRNRAP. The J segment lost 6 bases and the V segment lost 3 bases, leaving 8 bases of the junction unmatched. As DNA, the CDR3 is TGTGCTAGTGGTTTCACACTAGCGGGGGGGCCAAGCAATGAGCAGTTCTTC. This encodes CASGFTLAGGPSNEQFF.